The subject of this entry is one T cell receptor beta chain. Its target antigen remains unknown. Base qualities are not recorded, but no much larger clone differs from it by a single base. This sample was taken from a study of blood T cell repertoires in COVID-19 (dated by TCRdb to 2019 to 2021). Background on the whole study: Samples from collaborators originated in the United States, Italy and Spain and spanned both the acute and convalescent phases of COVID-19. The prospective study material was composed of cDNA or gDNA derived from T cells, B-cell-depleted T cells, or PBMCs. Deeply sampled blood TCRbeta repertoires from subjects exposed to, actively infected with, or recovered from COVID-19 were included in the dataset. The repertoires were released in a freely available public database intended as a resource for research on the immune response to SARS-CoV-2. The samples were drawn from the first 160 participants of the ongoing ImmuneRACE study and from more than 1,000 subjects provided by 6 global collaborators. The sample metadata nearly always contained a de-identified subject ID, COVID-19 status, age in years and sex. Where available, HLA class I and class II types were taken from metadata supplied by the sample provider and were not determined by assay-based typing.

At one collaborating source in Seattle, patients were enrolled during active infection and were followed longitudinally through the course of disease. Each collaborating institution followed its own protocols to collect whole blood in K2EDTA tubes. For TCRbeta analysis, collaborator samples were shipped as frozen whole blood, as isolated PBMCs, or as DNA extracted from either sample type. Study-level results and caveats: How much clinical and demographic metadata was included differed by source and by participant, and the metadata was provided uncurated.

TCRbeta CDR3 regions were amplified from genomic DNA by means of the immunoSEQ Assay, a bias-controlled multiplex PCR. As for how the authors treated the data: The number of nucleated cells in each sample was estimated by amplification of reference gene primers within the assay. To quantify the absolute abundance of each unique TCRbeta CDR3 rearrangement, sequence reads were collapsed and filtered. Productive Simpson clonality was computed per sample as the square root of Simpson's diversity index over productive rearrangements. In TCRdb, the immuneACCESS table is reduced to in-frame sequences with V and J assigned. These tables do not hold every clone; where another copy was compared, an unresolved V gene accounts for under half, and the others remain unexplained. V, J and clone size reflect that table, while D and trimming were determined from the DNA. The sample table records fewer than 350,000 clones; roughly nine tenths of these occur just once. The ten most abundant clones make up approximately 12% of the sample.

Sequenced material: peripheral blood. The sequence derives from a woman younger than 45 with COVID-19, enrolled during active disease.

The CDR3 reads CASSPPGGNYEQYF. The nucleotide sequence is given as TGTGCCAGCTCACCACCGGGGGGGAACTACGAGCAGTACTTC. Recombination linked TRBV18 to TRBJ2-7; 7 bases in between match TRBD2. The germline V gene yields KGHSH for CDR1 and LQKENI for CDR2. From its cysteine to its phenylalanine, the CDR3 spans 14 amino acids. The DNA shown is the 42-base CDR3, in frame from base 1. Germline trimming: 0 bases from V, 3 bases from J; junction bases outside gene matches: 2.